Below are 21 T cell receptor beta chains sequenced from a single sample in a study of cytomegalovirus exposure and HLA in healthy donors. Both 60 Vbeta primers and 13 Jbeta primers went into the PCR. TCRdb's copy holds only in-frame clones and misses some; the assay was immunoSEQ multiplex PCR. The sample consists of 150,000 to 200,000 clones, roughly 80% of them appearing once. The sample comprised PBMCs. The receptors were gathered from a female donor in good health and CMV-seronegative.

The genes are TRBV6-5 and TRBJ2-5; D may be TRBD2 (6 bases). V was trimmed by 6 bases and J by 1 base, leaving 12 bases between them. Germline loops: CDR1 MNHEY, CDR2 SVGAGI. CDR3 length: 14 amino acids. The CDR3 reads CASRDPTSQETQYF. The DNA for the CDR3 is TGTGCCAGCAGGGATCCGACTAGCCAAGAGACCCAGTACTTC.

The chain has TRBV5-1 and TRBJ1-2, with 9 bases identical to TRBD1. Germline V gives CDR1 SGHRS, CDR2 YFSETQ. J lost 4 bases, V lost 4 bases, and 8 bases had no gene match. The CDR3 is 15 amino acids. Here the CDR3 DNA reads TGCGCCAGCAGCCCGGACAGGGGCCTTCTCTATGGCTACACCTTC. Its protein product is CASSPDRGLLYGYTF.

This clone turned up a few times. The CDR3 DNA follows: TGCGCCAGCAGCTCGGGACTGACGAACACCGGGGAGCTGTTTTTT. Translated, it gives CASSSGLTNTGELFF. The chain employs TRBV5-1 and TRBJ2-2; possible D gene TRBD2, 6 bases. This CDR3 comprises 15 residues. The germline V and J ends were trimmed by 3 bases and 0 bases, with 9 bases remaining between them. Germline V CDR1 and CDR2: SGHRS, YFSETQ. Complete variable domain (other parts from reference TRBV5-1 and TRBJ2-2): KAGVTQTPRYLIKTRGQQVTLSCSPISGHRSVSWYQQTPGQGLQFLFEYFSETQRNKGNFPGRFSGRQFSNSRSEMNVSTLELGDSALYLCASSSGLTNTGELFFGEGSRLTVL.

This CDR3 is CASRLDRDREKLFF. CDR3 sequence (DNA): TGTGCCAGCAGACTTGACAGGGATCGTGAAAAACTGTTTTTT. The chain recombines TRBV6-1 with TRBJ1-4; 7 positions agree with TRBD1. V shed 6 bases and J 7 bases; nucleotides not matched to a gene: 8. The V gene's germline CDR1 is MNHNS and CDR2 SASEGT. The CDR3 totals 14 residues.

The chain uses TRBV5-4 and TRBJ1-4, with D hard to call. Per the germline V gene, CDR1 is SGHNT and CDR2 is YYREEE (reference sequence). V lost 5 bases to trimming and J lost 0 bases, with 14 bases between them. The CDR3 runs to 16 residues. This CDR3 is CASRSDTSATNEKLFF. The CDR3 bases are TGTGCCAGCAGATCCGACACCTCGGCAACTAATGAAAAACTGTTTTTT. The variable domain in full, completed from reference TRBV5-4 and TRBJ1-4, reads ETGVTQSPTHLIKTRGQQVTLRCSSQSGHNTVSWYQQALGQGPQFIFQYYREEENGRGNFPPRFSGLQFPNYSSELNVNALELDDSALYLCASRSDTSATNEKLFFGSGTQLSVL.

The chain joins TRBV6-6 to TRBJ1-2; D is perhaps TRBD1 (5 bases). Trimming took off 5 bases at V and 5 bases at J, with 18 bases between the two ends. The germline V gene has CDR1 MNHNY and CDR2 SVGAGI (reference sequence). The CDR3 is 15 amino acids. For the CDR3, the DNA is TGTGCCAGCAGTACCCAGGGTAGAACTTGGTATGGCTACACCTTC. This sequence encodes CASSTQGRTWYGYTF.

The rearrangement uses TRBV11-2 and TRBJ2-1; 11 bases line up with TRBD1. V was pared by 5 bases and J by 8 bases, with 11 bases of the junction left unmatched. CDR3 size: 16 residues. The germline CDR1 and CDR2 sequences are SGHAT and FQNNGV. CDR3 in amino acids: CASSQSGQGAFDEQFF. The DNA of the CDR3 is TGTGCCAGCAGCCAATCAGGACAGGGGGCTTTCGATGAGCAGTTCTTC.

This clone was observed once. The chain couples TRBV5-1 to TRBJ2-5, with D possibly matching TRBD2 (6 bases). Germline values: CDR1 SGHRS, CDR2 YFSETQ. Trimming took off 1 base at V and 1 base at J, with 8 bases between the two ends. The CDR3 runs to 14 residues. CDR3 loop: CASSLISGQETQYF. The CDR3 DNA sequence: TGCGCCAGCAGCTTGATTAGCGGCCAAGAGACCCAGTACTTC.

The V call is TRBV4-1, the J call TRBJ2-7; no clear D gene. Trimming left V 1 base short and J 8 bases short, with 15 bases between. The CDR3 has 14 amino acids. The germline V gene has CDR1 MGHRA and CDR2 YSYEKL. This CDR3 reads CASSQVVSLRKQYF. The CDR3 nucleotides read TGCGCCAGCAGCCAAGTGGTGTCACTACGAAAGCAGTACTTC.

The CDR3 loop reads CASSLRQQETQYF. CDR3 DNA sequence: TGTGCCAGCAGCTTGAGGCAGCAAGAGACCCAGTACTTC. V is TRBV11-3 and J is TRBJ2-5; D is uncertain. This CDR3 comprises 13 residues. Per the germline V gene, CDR1 is SGHNT and CDR2 is YENEEA. Trimming took 3 bases from V and 2 from J, leaving 7 bases between them.

The CDR3 region has the DNA TGTGCCAGCAGCTTATTAGGGGGCGAGGATGAGCAGTTCTTC. It specifies CASSLLGGEDEQFF. The chain has TRBV11-3 and TRBJ2-1, with 7 bases identical to TRBD1. CDR1 SGHNT and CDR2 YENEEA come from the germline V gene. V was clipped by 2 bases and J by 8 bases; unmatched bases: 6. CDR3 length: 14 residues.

In this sample, this clone turned up a few times. The gene calls are TRBV9 and TRBJ2-5, with a tentative D call TRBD1 (5 bases). Per the germline V gene, CDR1 is SGDLS and CDR2 is YYNGEE. The CDR3 spans 13 residues. With 2 bases removed from V and 5 bases from J, the gap between germline ends came to 10 bases. The CDR3 loop reads CASSVQGSETQYF. The CDR3 bases are TGTGCCAGCAGCGTGCAGGGATCGGAGACCCAGTACTTC. The full variable domain, completed using reference TRBV9 and TRBJ2-5, is DSGVTQTPKHLITATGQRVTLRCSPRSGDLSVYWYQQSLDQGLQFLIQYYNGEERAKGNILERFSAQQFPDLHSELNLSSLELGDSALYFCASSVQGSETQYFGPGTRLLVL.

The J gene is TRBJ2-7, the V gene TRBV6-5, with 9 bases matching TRBD1. J was trimmed by 6 bases and V by 9 bases; bases with no gene match: 9. The length of the CDR3 is 13 residues. CDR1 is MNHEY and CDR2 is SVGAGI in the germline V gene. CDR3 nucleotide sequence: TGTGCCAGTCGCCGGGGACAGGGAGGCGAGCAGTACTTC. This sequence encodes CASRRGQGGEQYF.

The rearrangement joins TRBV5-4 to TRBJ1-3, with a tentative D call TRBD1 (5 bases). This CDR3 is built from 15 residues. Trimming shortened V by 0 bases and J by 0 bases, and 7 bases separated the two germline ends. Germline lookup yields CDR1 SGHNT and CDR2 YYREEE (reference sequence). CDR3 bases: TGTGCCAGCAGCTTGGCAGGGCCCTCTGGAAACACCATATATTTT. This codes for CASSLAGPSGNTIYF.

The chain joins TRBV5-6 to TRBJ1-4; unclear D gene. There are 16 residues in the CDR3. Germline CDR1 and CDR2: SGHDT and YYEEEE. V shed 4 bases and J shed 1 base, with 14 bases lying between them. Here the CDR3 DNA reads TGTGCCAGCAGCCCCCGGAGTGTGATAACTAATGAAAAACTGTTTTTT. Encoded protein: CASSPRSVITNEKLFF.

This clone was counted once. The V gene is TRBV7-9, the J gene TRBJ1-5; 9 bases line up with TRBD1. The CDR3 is 15 residues long. Trimming cost V 8 bases and J 2 bases; bases outside gene matches: 7. Germline V gene data show CDR1 as SEHNR and CDR2 as FQNEAQ (reference sequence). CDR3 protein: CASSGQGSGNQPQHF. DNA of the CDR3: TGTGCCAGCTCAGGACAGGGGAGCGGCAATCAGCCCCAGCATTTT.

This clone was seen only once. The chain joins TRBV5-1 to TRBJ2-2; no firm D call. CDR1 is SGHRS, CDR2 YFSETQ, per germline. V was shortened by 1 base and J by 3 bases, with 10 bases between the two germline ends. The CDR3 is 15 amino acids. CDR3 nucleotides: TGCGCCAGCAGCTTGATCCCAGGCGACACCGGGGAGCTGTTTTTT. Translating it yields CASSLIPGDTGELFF.

V and J are TRBV23-1 and TRBJ1-3, with 7 nucleotides matching TRBD1. TRBV23-1 has ORF status, its function being uncertain. After removal of 2 bases from V and 4 bases from J, the junction contained 5 bases not matched to a gene. The CDR3 extends over 15 amino acids. The CDR3, as DNA: TGCGCCAGCAGTCAACACCGAGGGGGCGGAAACACCATATATTTT. Amino acid sequence: CASSQHRGGGNTIYF.

The chain joins TRBV5-1 to TRBJ2-1; D gene uncertain. The V end was cut by 0 bases, the J end by 4 bases, with 8 bases between. The CDR3 has 14 residues. CDR1 and CDR2 (germline): SGHRS, YFSETQ. This chain's CDR3 is CASSLGPFYNEQFF. The DNA of the CDR3 is TGCGCCAGCAGCTTGGGGCCATTTTACAATGAGCAGTTCTTC.

V is TRBV18 and J is TRBJ1-2; a possible D gene is TRBD1 (6 bases). Trimming stripped 5 bases from V and 4 bases from J, with 14 bases between. CDR3 length equals 14 residues. Germline V lookup: CDR1 KGHSH, CDR2 LQKENI. CDR3 loop: CASSFGQPLYGYTF. CDR3 DNA: TGTGCCAGCTCATTTGGACAGCCCCTCTATGGCTACACCTTC.

V gene TRBV2 combines with J gene TRBJ1-1; 8 nucleotides match TRBD1. The germline V gene has CDR1 SNHLY and CDR2 FYNNEI. The CDR3 length is 14 residues. The ends lost 2 bases at V and 3 bases at J; junction bases unmatched: 2. The CDR3 DNA sequence: TGTGCCAGCAGTGAACAGGGGGCGGACACTGAAGCTTTCTTT. Protein: CASSEQGADTEAFF. Filled out from reference TRBV2 and TRBJ1-1, the complete variable domain reads EPEVTQTPSHQVTQMGQEVILRCVPISNHLYFYWYRQILGQKVEFLVSFYNNEISEKSEIFDDQFSVERPDGSNFTLKIRSTKLEDSAMYFCASSEQGADTEAFFGQGTRLTVV.